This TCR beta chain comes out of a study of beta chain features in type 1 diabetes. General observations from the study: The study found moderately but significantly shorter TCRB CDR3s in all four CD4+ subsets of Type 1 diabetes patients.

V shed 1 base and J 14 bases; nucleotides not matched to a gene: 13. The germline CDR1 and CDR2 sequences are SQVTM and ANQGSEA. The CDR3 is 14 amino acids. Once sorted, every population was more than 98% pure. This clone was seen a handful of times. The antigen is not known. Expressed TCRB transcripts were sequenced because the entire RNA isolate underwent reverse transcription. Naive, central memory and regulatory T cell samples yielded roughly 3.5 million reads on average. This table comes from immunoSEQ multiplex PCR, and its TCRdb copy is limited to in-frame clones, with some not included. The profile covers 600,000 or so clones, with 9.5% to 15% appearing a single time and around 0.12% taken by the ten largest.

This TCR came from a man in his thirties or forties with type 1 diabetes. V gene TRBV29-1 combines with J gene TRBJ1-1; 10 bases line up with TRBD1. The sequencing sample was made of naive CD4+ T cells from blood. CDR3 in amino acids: CSVEGVTGGSKGFF. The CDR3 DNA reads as TGCAGCGTTGAAGGTGTGACAGGGGGCTCAAAGGGGTTCTTT.